This is a list of T cell receptor beta chains from one sample in a study of blood T cells in healthy people across ages. TCRdb re-called the 5' RACE reads through MiXCR, storing one row per CDR3 protein. Of roughly 700,000 distinct CDR3 sequences in the sample, roughly 49% were seen once. Sequencing input: blood. These receptors were taken from a woman in her fifties or sixties in good health. Each CDR3 is given with its conserved first and last residue. The order of the fields is clone size, V gene, D gene, J gene, CDR3 DNA, CDR3 protein. A D gene is named only where the DNA matches it firmly. Clone size is given for some rows only: seen once, a few or many times, or a class if the clone is expanded.

>-|TRBV29-1|-|TRBJ2-4
TGCAGCGTTGAAGATGCCAAAAACATTCAGTACTTC
CSVEDAKNIQYF
>-|TRBV18|TRBD2|TRBJ2-1
TGTGCCAGCTCACCATCGCAGCGGGACTACAATGAGCAGTTCTTC
CASSPSQRDYNEQFF
>-|TRBV6-1|-|TRBJ1-1
TGTGCCAGCGGGGGGTTATTATACACTGAAGCTTTCTTT
CASGGLLYTEAFF
>-|TRBV6-5|-|TRBJ2-1
TGTGCCAGCAGTTACTCTAGCGGCCCTGTGCAGTTCTTC
CASSYSSGPVQFF
>-|TRBV6-1|-|TRBJ2-2
TGTGCCAGCTCAGGATTTGACGGGGAGCTGTTTTTT
CASSGFDGELFF
>-|TRBV20-1|-|TRBJ2-5
TGCAGTGCTGTACAGAGGCAGGGGACCCAGTACTTC
CSAVQRQGTQYF
>few|TRBV7-9|-|TRBJ2-5
TGTGCCAGCAGCTTAGCGCTGACGGCTCAAGAGACCCAGTACTTC
CASSLALTAQETQYF
>few|TRBV4-3|-|TRBJ1-4
TGCGCCAGCAGCCAAGACCAGCGGGGGGAAAAACTGTTTTTT
CASSQDQRGEKLFF
>-|TRBV4-3|TRBD1|TRBJ2-7
TGCGCCAGCAGCTTCCACAGGGGGTCCTACAATGAGCAGTACTTC
CASSFHRGSYNEQYF
>-|TRBV7-2|TRBD2|TRBJ2-7
TGTGCCAGCAGCTCCACTCCGGGAGGCGAGCAGTACTTC
CASSSTPGGEQYF
>-|TRBV5-1|-|TRBJ2-5
TGCGCCAGCAGCTTTGGGGGGTCCGAAGAGACCCAGTACTTC
CASSFGGSEETQYF
>few|TRBV28|-|TRBJ1-2
TGTTGTGTGGAAGGCTACACCTTC
CCVEGYTF
>many|TRBV28|-|TRBJ2-4
TGTGCCAGCAGCTCGGGGGACATTCAGTACTTC
CASSSGDIQYF
>-|TRBV20-1|-|TRBJ2-7
TGCAGGGCCTACAGCTCCTACGAGCAGTACTTC
CRAYSSYEQYF
>few|TRBV5-1|-|TRBJ1-4
TGCGCCAGCAGCTTGTTAGGTGGTGAAAAACTGTTTTTT
CASSLLGGEKLFF
>-|TRBV12-3/TRBV12-4|-|TRBJ1-1
TGTGCCAGCAGTTTAGAACAGGGGAACACTGAAGCTTTCTTT
CASSLEQGNTEAFF
>few|TRBV28|TRBD1|TRBJ2-5
TGTGCCAGCAGTTTCCCCGGGACAGGGCTAGAGACCCAGTACTTC
CASSFPGTGLETQYF
>few|TRBV7-2|-|TRBJ2-7
TGTGCCAGCAGCGTAAGGGAAACCTACGAGCAGTACTTC
CASSVRETYEQYF
>many|TRBV7-2|TRBD2|TRBJ2-1
TGTGCCAGCAGCACCTGGACTAGCGGGAGTAACAATGAGCAGTTCTTC
CASSTWTSGSNNEQFF
>-|TRBV20-1|TRBD2|TRBJ2-1
TGCAGTGCTAGGACACTAGCGGGCAGTGAGCAGTTCTTC
CSARTLAGSEQFF
>-|TRBV9|TRBD2|TRBJ2-1
TGTGCCAGCAGCCCCCGCCCTAGCGGGAACAATGAGCAGTTCTTC
CASSPRPSGNNEQFF
>-|TRBV4-1|-|TRBJ1-5
TGCGCCAGCAGCCAAGATTGGGGTGATTATCAGCCCCAGCATTTT
CASSQDWGDYQPQHF
>few|TRBV20-1|-|TRBJ2-3
TGCAGTGCTCATCTAGTTGATACGCAGTATTTT
CSAHLVDTQYF
>-|TRBV5-1|-|TRBJ1-1
TGCGCCAGCAGCCCCATAACGGAGAACACTGAAGCTTTCTTT
CASSPITENTEAFF
>-|TRBV11-2|TRBD2|TRBJ2-3
TGTGCCAGCAGCTTAGAATTTACTAGCGGGAGAGAGGGGGCCCCCACAGATACGCAGTATTTT
CASSLEFTSGREGAPTDTQYF
>-|TRBV20-1|-|TRBJ1-1
TGCAGAGGCATACGGAACACTGAAGCTTTCTTT
CRGIRNTEAFF
>-|TRBV7-6|-|TRBJ1-5
TGTGCCAGCAGCCTAGGGGTGGGGCGGGGCGACGGTCAGCCCCAGCATTTT
CASSLGVGRGDGQPQHF